The clone carrying this TCR beta chain was seen only a few times. The antigen remains undetermined. Expressed TCRB transcripts were sequenced, since all the RNA that had been isolated was reverse transcribed. Clones were read by immunoSEQ multiplex PCR, and TCRdb kept only the in-frame ones, dropping some. Of 630,000 or so clones listed, 11% to 15% are singletons. This record belongs to a study of beta chain features in type 1 diabetes. Study information: Age, gender, cell numbers and subset yield matched between patients and controls. Study-wide findings and caveats: Cells with high TCR expression could be over-represented by cDNA sequencing. Moderately but significantly shorter TCRB CDR3s were found in Type 1 diabetes patients in all four CD4+ subsets. With patients and controls alike, PCR might favor shorter templates to an equal degree. Sampled from patients, naive, central memory and Treg TCRB repertoires appeared more similar than those sampled from healthy donors.

Sequencing input: naive CD4+ T cells from blood. The receptor was derived from a man between 18 and 29 years old with type 1 diabetes.

Written as DNA, the CDR3 is TGTGCCAGCAGCTTGACAGGGATAGGGGAGCTGTTTTTT. Residues: CASSLTGIGELFF. V and J are TRBV11-3 and TRBJ2-2; 7 positions match TRBD1. The ends lost 3 bases at V and 8 bases at J; junction bases unmatched: 3. The CDR3 loop spans 13 amino acids. The germline V gene encodes CDR1 SGHNT and CDR2 YENEEA.